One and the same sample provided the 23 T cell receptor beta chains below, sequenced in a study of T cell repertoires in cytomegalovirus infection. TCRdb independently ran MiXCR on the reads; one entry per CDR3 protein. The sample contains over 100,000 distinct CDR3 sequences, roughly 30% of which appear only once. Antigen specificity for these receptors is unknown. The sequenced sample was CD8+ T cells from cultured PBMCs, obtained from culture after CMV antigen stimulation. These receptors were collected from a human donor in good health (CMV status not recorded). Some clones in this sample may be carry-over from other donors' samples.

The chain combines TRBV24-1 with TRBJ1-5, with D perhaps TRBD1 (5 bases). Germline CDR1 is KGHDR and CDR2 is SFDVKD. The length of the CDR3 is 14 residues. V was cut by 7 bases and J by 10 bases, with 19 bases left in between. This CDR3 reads CATSSRAGLDPQHF. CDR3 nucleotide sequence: TGTGCCACCAGCTCTAGGGCAGGGTTGGATCCCCAGCATTTT.

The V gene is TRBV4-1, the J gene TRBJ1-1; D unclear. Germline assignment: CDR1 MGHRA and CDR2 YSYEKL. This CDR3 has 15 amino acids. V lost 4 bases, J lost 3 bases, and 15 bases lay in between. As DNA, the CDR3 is TGCGCCAGCAGCCGCACAGACTTGAGGGACACTGAAGCTTTCTTT. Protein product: CASSRTDLRDTEAFF.

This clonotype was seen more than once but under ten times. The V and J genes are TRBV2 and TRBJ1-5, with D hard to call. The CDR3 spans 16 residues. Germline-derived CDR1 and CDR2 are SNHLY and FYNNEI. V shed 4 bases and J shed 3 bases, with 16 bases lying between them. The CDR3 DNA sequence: TGTGCCAGCAGTGGGAAGGCTACGGGCGACAATCAGCCCCAGCATTTT. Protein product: CASSGKATGDNQPQHF.

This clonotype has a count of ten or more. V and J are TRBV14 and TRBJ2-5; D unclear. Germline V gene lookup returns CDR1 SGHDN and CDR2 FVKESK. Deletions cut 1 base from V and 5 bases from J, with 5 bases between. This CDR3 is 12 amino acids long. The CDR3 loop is CASSQVSETQYF. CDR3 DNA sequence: TGTGCCAGCAGCCAAGTGAGCGAGACCCAGTACTTC.

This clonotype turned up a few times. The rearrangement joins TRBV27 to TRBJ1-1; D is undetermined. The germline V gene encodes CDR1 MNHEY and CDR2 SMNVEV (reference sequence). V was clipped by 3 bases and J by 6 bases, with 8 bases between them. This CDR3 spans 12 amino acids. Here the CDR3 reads CASSFLGSEAFF. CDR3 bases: TGTGCCAGCAGTTTCCTGGGCTCTGAAGCTTTCTTT.

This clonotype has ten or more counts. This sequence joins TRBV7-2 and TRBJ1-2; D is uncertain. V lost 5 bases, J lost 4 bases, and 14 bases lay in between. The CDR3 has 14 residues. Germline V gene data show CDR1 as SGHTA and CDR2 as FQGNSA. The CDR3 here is CASSAALSAYGYTF. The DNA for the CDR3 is TGTGCCAGCAGCGCGGCTTTATCGGCCTATGGCTACACCTTC.

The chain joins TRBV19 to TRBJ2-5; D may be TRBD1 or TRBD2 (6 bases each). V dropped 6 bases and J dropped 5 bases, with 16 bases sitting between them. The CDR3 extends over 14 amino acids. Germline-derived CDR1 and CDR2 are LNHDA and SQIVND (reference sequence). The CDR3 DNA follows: TGTGCCAGTAGAGGAGGGGGGCGGCAGGAGACCCAGTACTTC. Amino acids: CASRGGGRQETQYF. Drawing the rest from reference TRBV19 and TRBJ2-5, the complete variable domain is DGGITQSPKYLFRKEGQNVTLSCEQNLNHDAMYWYRQDPGQGLRLIYYSQIVNDFQKGDIAEGYSVSREKKESFPLTVTSAQKNPTAFYLCASRGGGRQETQYFGPGTRLLVL.

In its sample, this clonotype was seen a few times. This CDR3 reads CASSGRDLLQPQHF. CDR3 DNA: TGTGCCAGCAGTGGCCGGGACCTACTTCAGCCCCAGCATTTT. The chain couples TRBV25-1 to TRBJ1-5; a weak D match, TRBD1 (5 bases). The CDR3 sequence is 14 residues long. Germline-derived CDR1 and CDR2 are MGHDK and SYGVNS. V was trimmed by 4 bases and J by 6 bases, leaving 13 bases between them.

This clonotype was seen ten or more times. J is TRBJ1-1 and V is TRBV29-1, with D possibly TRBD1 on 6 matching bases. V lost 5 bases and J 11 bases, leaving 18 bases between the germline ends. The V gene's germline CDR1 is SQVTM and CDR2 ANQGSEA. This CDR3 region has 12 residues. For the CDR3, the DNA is TGCAGCGTTCCTACGGACAGTCGCCTGGCTTTCTTT. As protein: CSVPTDSRLAFF. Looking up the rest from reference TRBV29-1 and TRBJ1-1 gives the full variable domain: SAVISQKPSRDICQRGTSLTIQCQVDSQVTMMFWYRQQPGQSLTLIATANQGSEATYESGFVIDKFPISRPNLTFSTLTVSNMSPEDSSIYLCSVPTDSRLAFFGQGTRLTVV.

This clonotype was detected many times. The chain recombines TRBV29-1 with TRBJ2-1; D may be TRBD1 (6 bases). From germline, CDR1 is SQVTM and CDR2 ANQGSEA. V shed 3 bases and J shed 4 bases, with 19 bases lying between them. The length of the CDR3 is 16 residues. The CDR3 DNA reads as TGCAGCGTTGATGGTGTTACAGGGCAGCGTTACAATGAGCAGTTCTTC. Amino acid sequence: CSVDGVTGQRYNEQFF.

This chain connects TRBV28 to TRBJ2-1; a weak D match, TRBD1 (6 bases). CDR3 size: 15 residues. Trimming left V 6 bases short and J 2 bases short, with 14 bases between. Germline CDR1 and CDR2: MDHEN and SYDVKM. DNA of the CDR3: TGTGCCAGCAGCCCTGTCAGGGGCCCCTACAATGAGCAGTTCTTC. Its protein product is CASSPVRGPYNEQFF. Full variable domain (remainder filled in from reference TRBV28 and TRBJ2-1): DVKVTQSSRYLVKRTGEKVFLECVQDMDHENMFWYRQDPGLGLRLIYFSYDVKMKEKGDIPEGYSVSREKKERFSLILESASTNQTSMYLCASSPVRGPYNEQFFGPGTRLTVL.

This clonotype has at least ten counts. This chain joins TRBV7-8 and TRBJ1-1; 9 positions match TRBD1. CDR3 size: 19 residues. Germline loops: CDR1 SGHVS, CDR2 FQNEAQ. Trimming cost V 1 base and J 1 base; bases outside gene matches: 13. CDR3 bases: TGTGCCAGCAGCTTAGATCCGGGACAGGGTCGTGTGAGGAACACTGAAGCTTTCTTT. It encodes CASSLDPGQGRVRNTEAFF.

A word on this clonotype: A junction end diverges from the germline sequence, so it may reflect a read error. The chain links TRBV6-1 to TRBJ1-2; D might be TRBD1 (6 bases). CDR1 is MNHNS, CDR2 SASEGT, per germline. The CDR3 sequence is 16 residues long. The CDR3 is CASSEVFPGTNFGYTF. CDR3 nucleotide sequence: TGTGCCAGCAGTGAAGTCTTCCCCGGGACAAACTTTGGCTACACCTTC.

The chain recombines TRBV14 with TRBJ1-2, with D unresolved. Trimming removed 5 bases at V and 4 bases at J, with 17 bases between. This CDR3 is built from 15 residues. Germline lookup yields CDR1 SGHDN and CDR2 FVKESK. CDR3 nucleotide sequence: TGTGCCAGCAGCGACGGAACTAGAGGGTTCTATGGCTACACCTTC. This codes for CASSDGTRGFYGYTF.

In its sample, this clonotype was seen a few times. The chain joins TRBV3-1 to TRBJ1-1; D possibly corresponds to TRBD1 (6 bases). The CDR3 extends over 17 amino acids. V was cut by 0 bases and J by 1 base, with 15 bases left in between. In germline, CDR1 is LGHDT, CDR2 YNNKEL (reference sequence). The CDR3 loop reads CASSQDLAGAWNTEAFF. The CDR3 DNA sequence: TGTGCCAGCAGCCAAGATTTGGCAGGGGCTTGGAACACTGAAGCTTTCTTT.

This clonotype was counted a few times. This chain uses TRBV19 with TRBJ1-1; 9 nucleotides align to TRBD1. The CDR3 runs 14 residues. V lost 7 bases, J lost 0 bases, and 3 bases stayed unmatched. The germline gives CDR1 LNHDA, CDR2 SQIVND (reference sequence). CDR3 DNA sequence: TGTGCCAGTACTGGGACAGGGCTGAACACTGAAGCTTTCTTT. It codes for CASTGTGLNTEAFF.

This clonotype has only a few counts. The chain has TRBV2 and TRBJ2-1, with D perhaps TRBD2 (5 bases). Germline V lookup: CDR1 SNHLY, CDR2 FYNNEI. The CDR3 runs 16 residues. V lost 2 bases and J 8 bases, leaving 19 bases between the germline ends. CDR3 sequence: CASSEPGLGSFDEQFF. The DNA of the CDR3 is TGTGCCAGCAGTGAACCCGGGCTAGGGAGTTTCGATGAGCAGTTCTTC.

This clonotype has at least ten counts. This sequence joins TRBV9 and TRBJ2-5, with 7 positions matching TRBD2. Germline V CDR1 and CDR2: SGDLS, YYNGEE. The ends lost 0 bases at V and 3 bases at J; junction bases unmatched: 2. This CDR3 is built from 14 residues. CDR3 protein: CASSVVGGKETQYF. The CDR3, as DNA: TGTGCCAGCAGCGTAGTGGGAGGGAAAGAGACCCAGTACTTC.

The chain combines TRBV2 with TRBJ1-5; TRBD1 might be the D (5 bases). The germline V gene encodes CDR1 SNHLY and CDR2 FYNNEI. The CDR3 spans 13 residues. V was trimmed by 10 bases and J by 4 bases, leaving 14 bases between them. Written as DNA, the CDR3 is TGTGCCACCCGTCCGGGGACTAATCAGCCCCAGCATTTT. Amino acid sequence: CATRPGTNQPQHF.

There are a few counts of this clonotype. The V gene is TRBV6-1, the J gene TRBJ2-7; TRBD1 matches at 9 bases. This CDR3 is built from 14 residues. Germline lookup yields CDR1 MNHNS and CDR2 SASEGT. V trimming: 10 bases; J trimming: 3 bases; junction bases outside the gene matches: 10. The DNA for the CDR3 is TGTGCCACCCAGAAGGACAGGGGATACTACGAGCAGTACTTC. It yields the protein CATQKDRGYYEQYF.

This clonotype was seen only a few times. CDR3 in amino acids: CASSLSSGGAFSYEQYF. The CDR3 bases are TGTGCCAGCAGTTTATCTAGCGGGGGGGCCTTCTCCTACGAGCAGTACTTC. The J gene is TRBJ2-7, the V gene TRBV27; 11 positions match TRBD2. The CDR3 runs 17 residues. Germline trimming cut 0 bases from V and 0 bases from J; bases unmatched to any gene: 4. Germline CDR1 reads MNHEY; CDR2 reads SMNVEV (reference sequence).

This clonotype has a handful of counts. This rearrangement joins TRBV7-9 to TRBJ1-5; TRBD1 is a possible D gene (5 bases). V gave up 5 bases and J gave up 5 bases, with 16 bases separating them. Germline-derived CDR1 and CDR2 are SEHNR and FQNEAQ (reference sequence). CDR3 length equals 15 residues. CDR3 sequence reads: CASSGEQGWDQPQHF. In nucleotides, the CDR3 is TGTGCCAGCAGCGGAGAGCAGGGCTGGGATCAGCCCCAGCATTTT. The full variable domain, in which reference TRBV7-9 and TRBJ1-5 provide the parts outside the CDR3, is DTGVSQNPRHKITKRGQNVTFRCDPISEHNRLYWYRQTLGQGPEFLTYFQNEAQLEKSRLLSDRFSAERPKGSFSTLEIQRTEQGDSAMYLCASSGEQGWDQPQHFGDGTRLSIL.

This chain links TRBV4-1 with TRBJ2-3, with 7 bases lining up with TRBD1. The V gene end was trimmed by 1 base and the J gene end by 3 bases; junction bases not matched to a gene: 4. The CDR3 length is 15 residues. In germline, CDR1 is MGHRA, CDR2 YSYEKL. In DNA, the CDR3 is TGCGCCAGCAGCCAAGTTAGCAGGGGGACAGATACGCAGTATTTT. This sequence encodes CASSQVSRGTDTQYF.